This TCR beta chain came from a study of identical twins. General study points: Out-of-frame alpha sequences that twins shared showed excess low generation probability. Reduced insertions were recorded for abundant cord blood beta clonotypes, with no such pattern in memory repertoires.

TCRdb redid the calling of the 5' RACE reads with MiXCR, one entry per CDR3 protein. The table includes 1.5 million to 2 million distinct CDR3 sequences, about 30% detected once. This clonotype was counted between two and nine times. Its antigen is undetermined. V lost 5 bases and J lost 0, with 7 bases in between. This CDR3 contains 13 residues. CDR1 is MNHEY, CDR2 SMNVEV, per germline (reference sequence). The sample consisted of cord blood. The TCR comes from a newborn girl in good health. The rearrangement joins TRBV27 to TRBJ1-2; D remains ambiguous. The CDR3 region is CASSPLSNYGYTF. For the CDR3, the DNA is TGTGCCAGCAGTCCCTTATCTAACTATGGCTACACCTTC.